A single sample gave rise to the 17 T cell receptor beta chains below, sequenced in a study of shared clonotypes between healthy human individuals. Produced via immunoSEQ multiplex PCR; TCRdb's table is partial and in-frame only. The sample lists roughly 2,000,000 clones, over 85% seen once, with approximately 1.6% in the top ten. It was CD45RO-negative cells, positively selected for CCR7, that made up naive CD8 cells, with terminally differentiated effector memory CD45RA+ cells excluded. Sequenced material: naive CD8+ T cells from PBMCs. These receptors were collected from a man younger than 30 in good health. Some clones in this sample may be carry-over from other donors' samples.

This clone came up a few times. Compared with germline, one end of the junction differs, possibly owing to a read error. The rearrangement uses TRBV7-9 and TRBJ1-1; D gene unclear. Germline values: CDR1 SEHNR, CDR2 FQNEAQ (reference sequence). The CDR3 covers 15 residues. The CDR3 loop is CASSRDGEGPAGWIF. The CDR3 region has the DNA TGTGCCAGCAGCAGAGACGGTGAAGGGCCCGCGGGATGGATCTTT.

The chain recombines TRBV11-2 with TRBJ2-1; D possibly corresponds to TRBD2 (5 bases). The CDR3 is 14 amino acids. Germline values: CDR1 SGHAT, CDR2 FQNNGV. V dropped 2 bases and J dropped 2 bases, with 7 bases sitting between them. The DNA of the CDR3 is TGTGCCAGCAGCTTATCGGGGACCTACAATGAGCAGTTCTTC. Amino acid sequence: CASSLSGTYNEQFF.

For the CDR3, the DNA is TGTGCCAGCAGTTTAAGTCGTCAACAGCCCCAGCATTTT. Protein sequence: CASSLSRQQPQHF. J is TRBJ1-5 and V is TRBV28; D call uncertain. V was shortened by 2 bases and J by 7 bases, with 9 bases between the two germline ends. CDR1 and CDR2 (germline): MDHEN, SYDVKM. The CDR3 runs to 13 residues.

In its sample, this clone was seen once. The chain combines TRBV9 with TRBJ2-2, with D perhaps assigned TRBD1 or TRBD2 (6 bases each). The CDR3 loop spans 17 amino acids. The ends were cut back, 4 bases at V and 3 bases at J, with 19 bases in the middle. From germline, CDR1 is SGDLS and CDR2 YYNGEE. CDR3 sequence (DNA): TGTGCCAGCAGCCCCGGACAGCGCCTAGCGTACACCGGGGAGCTGTTTTTT. Amino acids: CASSPGQRLAYTGELFF. Filled out from reference TRBV9 and TRBJ2-2, the complete variable domain reads DSGVTQTPKHLITATGQRVTLRCSPRSGDLSVYWYQQSLDQGLQFLIQYYNGEERAKGNILERFSAQQFPDLHSELNLSSLELGDSALYFCASSPGQRLAYTGELFFGEGSRLTVL.

V is TRBV6-9 and J is TRBJ2-5; 10 bases align to TRBD1. V shed 5 bases, J shed 3 bases, and the junction held 24 bases outside the gene matches. The CDR3 has 21 amino acids. In germline, CDR1 is MNHGY, CDR2 SVAAGI. CDR3 nucleotides: TGTGCCAGCAGTCCACCAGACGACAGGGGGCCTAGCTCCTTAGTCGAAGAGACCCAGTACTTC. It yields the protein CASSPPDDRGPSSLVEETQYF.

A note on this clone: Other DNA sequences from this sample encode an identical CDR3 as well. This chain's CDR3 is CSVLLAYNEQFF. DNA for the CDR3: TGCAGCGTTCTCCTAGCTTACAATGAGCAGTTCTTC. The chain carries TRBV29-1 and TRBJ2-1, with D maybe TRBD2 (5 bases). The CDR3 runs to 12 residues. Germline values: CDR1 SQVTM, CDR2 ANQGSEA. Trimming removed 5 bases from V and 4 bases from J, with 9 bases in between.

For the CDR3, the DNA is TGCGCCAGCAGCCAAGATCTTGGCGGGATGGCGAACATTCAGTACTTC. Translating gives CASSQDLGGMANIQYF. The chain combines TRBV4-3 with TRBJ2-4; possible D gene TRBD2, 6 bases. The germline gives CDR1 LGHNA, CDR2 YSLEER. With 0 bases removed from V and 7 bases from J, the gap between germline ends came to 16 bases. This CDR3 has 16 residues.

This chain uses TRBV19 with TRBJ2-3, with 7 positions matching TRBD1. V lost 3 bases to trimming and J lost 5 bases; unmatched junction nucleotides: 5. This CDR3 is 14 amino acids long. Germline V gives CDR1 LNHDA, CDR2 SQIVND (reference sequence). The CDR3 here is CASSMRSGGDTQYF. The CDR3 coding sequence is TGTGCCAGTAGTATGAGGTCAGGGGGAGATACGCAGTATTTT.

This clone was seen a single time. CDR3 protein: CASSVDPAGAYEQYF. CDR3 nucleotide sequence: TGTGCCAGCAGCGTAGATCCAGCGGGGGCCTACGAGCAGTACTTC. This sequence joins TRBV9 and TRBJ2-7; 8 bases agree with TRBD2. Unmatched junction bases numbered 4, after V lost 0 bases and J lost 2 bases. From germline, CDR1 is SGDLS and CDR2 YYNGEE. The CDR3 covers 15 residues.

The gene calls are TRBV18 and TRBJ2-7; maybe TRBD2 (6 bases). Germline loops: CDR1 KGHSH, CDR2 LQKENI. V lost 0 bases and J 3 bases, leaving 15 bases between the germline ends. CDR3 length: 16 amino acids. For the CDR3, the DNA is TGTGCCAGCTCACCACCCCTCCCCGAGCGGGTCTACGAGCAGTACTTC. This gives the protein CASSPPLPERVYEQYF.

The sample holds a few counts of this clone. The V and J genes are TRBV20-1 and TRBJ1-1; D is perhaps TRBD1 (6 bases). The germline CDR1 and CDR2 sequences are DFQATT and SNEGSKA (reference sequence). Trimming pared 6 bases from V and 8 bases from J, leaving 10 bases between. CDR3 length: 10 residues. Here the CDR3 DNA reads TGCAGTGCCGGGGGGGCGGAAGCTTTCTTT. It is translated as CSAGGAEAFF.

This chain joins TRBV9 and TRBJ1-2; TRBD1 is a possible D gene (5 bases). Trimming left V 0 bases short and J 2 bases short, with 11 bases between. Germline loops: CDR1 SGDLS, CDR2 YYNGEE. The length of the CDR3 is 15 residues. The DNA of the CDR3 is TGTGCCAGCAGCGTAGTAGGGGCAGCAAACTATGGCTACACCTTC. It codes for CASSVVGAANYGYTF.

CDR3 residues: CASSLDAGRAFEKLFF. DNA for the CDR3: TGTGCCAGCAGCTTAGATGCGGGGAGGGCCTTCGAAAAACTGTTTTTT. V gene TRBV7-9 combines with J gene TRBJ1-4, with D hard to call. Germline CDR1 and CDR2: SEHNR and FQNEAQ (reference sequence). The CDR3 sequence is 16 residues long. The V end was cut by 1 base, the J end by 8 bases, with 17 bases between. Drawing the rest from reference TRBV7-9 and TRBJ1-4, the complete variable domain is DTGVSQNPRHKITKRGQNVTFRCDPISEHNRLYWYRQTLGQGPEFLTYFQNEAQLEKSRLLSDRFSAERPKGSFSTLEIQRTEQGDSAMYLCASSLDAGRAFEKLFFGSGTQLSVL.

The sample holds one count of this clone. The chain joins TRBV5-8 to TRBJ2-7; D not resolved. The V end was cut by 4 bases, the J end by 0 bases, with 5 bases between. The CDR3 spans 12 residues. CDR1 is SGHTS, CDR2 YDEGEE, per germline. CDR3 DNA sequence: TGTGCCAGCAGCCCGTACTCCTACGAGCAGTACTTC. Its protein is CASSPYSYEQYF.

In the case of this clone: This CDR3 is also generated by other DNA sequences in the sample. The chain links TRBV7-3 to TRBJ1-1, with TRBD1 identical over 8 bases. This CDR3 spans 15 amino acids. With V trimmed by 5 bases and J by 0 bases, 5 bases remained unmatched. Looked up from germline, CDR1 is SGHTA and CDR2 is FQGTGA. The CDR3 DNA follows: TGTGCCAGCAGCCTGACAGGGGCCATGAACACTGAAGCTTTCTTT. Protein product: CASSLTGAMNTEAFF.

Regarding this clone: The sample contains more than one DNA sequence encoding this CDR3. V and J are TRBV5-4 and TRBJ2-7; a weak D match, TRBD2 (6 bases). With 2 bases removed from V and 0 bases from J, the gap between germline ends came to 9 bases. Germline-derived CDR1 and CDR2 are SGHNT and YYREEE (reference sequence). The CDR3 runs to 14 residues. CDR3 nucleotides: TGTGCCAGCAGCTTCGGGGGAGCCTCCTACGAGCAGTACTTC. Its translation is CASSFGGASYEQYF. Together with reference TRBV5-4 and TRBJ2-7, the CDR3 gives the full variable domain: ETGVTQSPTHLIKTRGQQVTLRCSSQSGHNTVSWYQQALGQGPQFIFQYYREEENGRGNFPPRFSGLQFPNYSSELNVNALELDDSALYLCASSFGGASYEQYFGPGTRLTVT.

This clone was recorded only once. The junction does not match germline at one end; this may be a read error. The rearrangement links TRBV6-6 to TRBJ2-7; maybe TRBD1 (6 bases). Germline values: CDR1 MNHNY, CDR2 SVGAGI (reference sequence). The CDR3 is 14 residues long. The CDR3 here is CASSYSSQGYEQCF. The CDR3 DNA is TGTGCCAGCAGTTACTCATCCCAGGGGTACGAGCAGTGCTTC.